The 20 T cell receptor beta chains presented below share a single source sample, sequenced in a study of early T cells in non-severe SARS-CoV-2 infection. One entry per CDR3 protein results from TCRdb running MiXCR on the 5' RACE reads. The table has roughly 54,000 distinct CDR3 sequences, approximately 5.6% seen once; the top ten hold 6.5% to 8.5%. Specimen: whole blood. These receptors all stem from an adult who was a healthcare worker with PCR-confirmed SARS-CoV-2 infection or an uninfected control (not recorded which).

This clonotype was seen only a few times. The chain has TRBV20-1 and TRBJ2-3; perhaps TRBD2 as D (5 bases). Germline loops: CDR1 DFQATT, CDR2 SNEGSKA (reference sequence). The CDR3 consists of 15 residues. V lost 4 bases to trimming and J lost 0 bases, with 14 bases between them. Here the CDR3 reads CSATRGLSSTDTQYF. CDR3 coding DNA: TGCAGTGCTACTCGCGGACTGTCCAGCACAGATACGCAGTATTTT.

There are many counts of this clonotype. One end of the junction fails to match germline, which may point to a read error. CDR3 DNA: TGTGCCAGCAGTTACTCGATAGATGTGACTGCAATGTTC. Encoded protein: CASSYSIDVTAMF. This sequence joins TRBV6-5 and TRBJ2-7; D gene uncertain. CDR3 length: 13 residues. CDR1 is MNHEY, CDR2 SVGAGI, per germline.

V and J are TRBV12-3 or TRBV12-4 and TRBJ2-1, with 8 positions matching TRBD2. J gave up 2 bases and V 0 bases, and 6 bases lay outside the gene matches. The CDR3 consists of 17 residues. The CDR3: CASSLARTSGAYNEQFF. The CDR3 DNA follows: TGTGCCAGCAGTTTAGCCCGCACTAGCGGAGCCTACAATGAGCAGTTCTTC.

This clonotype has more than one count but fewer than ten. The chain is built from TRBV29-1 and TRBJ1-4; a possible D gene is TRBD1 (5 bases). Trimming cost V 6 bases and J 4 bases, with 9 bases left between them. Germline V CDR1 and CDR2: SQVTM, ANQGSEA. The CDR3 consists of 12 residues. CDR3 region: CSVGRVNEKLFF. The CDR3 region has the DNA TGCAGCGTGGGACGTGTTAATGAAAAACTGTTTTTT.

In this sample, this clonotype turned up many times. The gene calls are TRBV10-3 and TRBJ2-7; no clear D gene. The CDR3 is made up of 15 amino acids. The ends were cut back, 0 bases at V and 1 base at J, with 10 bases in the middle. CDR1 and CDR2 (germline): ENHRY, SYGVKD. DNA of the CDR3: TGTGCCATCAGTGAGTCTGAAGATAATTCCTACGAGCAGTACTTC. Translating it yields CAISESEDNSYEQYF.

The CDR3 reads CASSLAQEADTQYF. DNA of the CDR3: TGCGCCAGCAGCTTGGCCCAGGAGGCAGATACGCAGTATTTT. V gene TRBV5-1 combines with J gene TRBJ2-3; possibly TRBD2 for D (5 bases). Trimming pared 0 bases from V and 4 bases from J, leaving 9 bases between. Germline values: CDR1 SGHRS, CDR2 YFSETQ. CDR3 length: 14 residues.

This clonotype was found a few times. The chain combines TRBV3-1 with TRBJ2-7; tentatively, D is TRBD1 (5 bases). Trimming pared 4 bases from V and 0 bases from J, leaving 10 bases between. The CDR3 sequence is 14 residues long. Germline V gives CDR1 LGHDT, CDR2 YNNKEL (reference sequence). CDR3 coding DNA: TGTGCCAGCAGCCCGGGCAGGGCCTCCTACGAGCAGTACTTC. Residues: CASSPGRASYEQYF.

This clonotype appeared many times. The rearrangement uses TRBV20-1 and TRBJ2-7; D not certain. The V gene lost 3 bases and the J gene lost 5 bases, with 14 bases spanning the gap. CDR3 length equals 13 residues. The germline gives CDR1 DFQATT, CDR2 SNEGSKA (reference sequence). CDR3: CSASAAVGNEQYF. CDR3 nucleotides: TGCAGTGCTAGCGCGGCAGTAGGTAACGAGCAGTACTTC.

This clonotype was recorded many times. The chain is built from TRBV11-2 and TRBJ2-1; maybe TRBD2 (5 bases). V was clipped by 4 bases and J by 10 bases, with 14 bases between them. The CDR3 spans 13 residues. Germline values: CDR1 SGHAT, CDR2 FQNNGV. For the CDR3, the DNA is TGTGCCAGCAGCTCAGGAGTTCGGGAAGAGCAGTTCTTC. Its protein is CASSSGVREEQFF.

This clonotype turned up a few times. The chain has TRBV7-2 and TRBJ1-2; maybe TRBD1 (5 bases). The CDR3 sequence is 13 residues long. The germline gives CDR1 SGHTA, CDR2 FQGNSA. V was shortened by 0 bases and J by 9 bases, with 11 bases between the two germline ends. CDR3 coding DNA: TGTGCCAGCAGCTTAGCAGGGACGCCTAGCTACACCTTC. As protein: CASSLAGTPSYTF.

This clonotype was seen ten or more times. The V gene is TRBV5-1, the J gene TRBJ2-7, with D tentatively TRBD2 (5 bases). The CDR3 is 15 amino acids. V lost 2 bases, J lost 0 bases, and 12 bases lay in between. Germline CDR1 reads SGHRS; CDR2 reads YFSETQ. This CDR3 is CASSLKYGNSYEQYF. The DNA for the CDR3 is TGCGCCAGCAGCTTAAAATACGGGAACTCCTACGAGCAGTACTTC.

This clonotype was seen more than once but under ten times. The V and J genes are TRBV24-1 and TRBJ1-1; TRBD1 agrees at 12 bases. The CDR3 is 14 amino acids. V was clipped by 7 bases and J by 4 bases; unmatched bases: 3. Germline CDR1 KGHDR, CDR2 SFDVKD. CDR3 coding DNA: TGTGCCACCAGCAAGGGACAGGGGGCCACTGAAGCTTTCTTT. Protein product: CATSKGQGATEAFF.

There are many counts of this clonotype. The genes are TRBV18 and TRBJ2-7; 7 nucleotides match TRBD1. Trimming removed 4 bases from V and 4 bases from J; junction bases left unmatched: 4. The CDR3 has 13 residues. From germline, CDR1 is KGHSH and CDR2 LQKENI. The DNA of the CDR3 is TGTGCCAGCTCACAGACAGGGCTGTACGAGCAGTACTTC. Protein sequence: CASSQTGLYEQYF.

This chain joins TRBV19 and TRBJ1-6; D is unresolved. The ends were cut back, 7 bases at V and 0 bases at J, with 13 bases in the middle. CDR3 length equals 16 residues. CDR1 and CDR2 (germline): LNHDA, SQIVND (reference sequence). As DNA, the CDR3 is TGTGCCAGTACCATACGTCAGAGCTCCTATAATTCACCCCTCCACTTT. The encoded protein is CASTIRQSSYNSPLHF. The variable domain in full, completed from reference TRBV19 and TRBJ1-6, reads DGGITQSPKYLFRKEGQNVTLSCEQNLNHDAMYWYRQDPGQGLRLIYYSQIVNDFQKGDIAEGYSVSREKKESFPLTVTSAQKNPTAFYLCASTIRQSSYNSPLHFGNGTRLTVT.

In its sample, this clonotype was seen a few times. The chain combines TRBV12-3 or TRBV12-4 with TRBJ1-6, with a weak D call TRBD1 (6 bases). V was clipped by 3 bases and J by 10 bases, with 16 bases between them. CDR3 length: 15 amino acids. The chain's CDR3 is CASSFIGRGNSPLHF. Written as DNA, the CDR3 is TGTGCCAGCAGTTTTATTGGCAGGGGAAACTCACCCCTCCACTTT.

This clonotype was counted between two and nine times. The chain is built from TRBV6-2 or TRBV6-3 and TRBJ2-3; D unclear. The V and J ends lost 0 bases and 4 bases respectively, with 17 bases between them. Germline CDR1 reads MNHEY; CDR2 reads SVGEGT. The CDR3 has 17 residues. CDR3 sequence reads: CASSYSGSPSDPDTQYF. CDR3 nucleotide sequence: TGTGCCAGCAGTTACTCCGGGTCCCCGTCGGATCCAGATACGCAGTATTTT.

In this sample, this clonotype turned up a few times. For the CDR3, the DNA is TGCGCCAGCAGCACGCAGAACAGGGGGACCCACACTGAAGCTTTCTTT. This sequence encodes CASSTQNRGTHTEAFF. The genes are TRBV5-1 and TRBJ1-1; 8 nucleotides match TRBD1. The CDR3 consists of 16 residues. Germline V CDR1 and CDR2: SGHRS, YFSETQ. V shed 4 bases, J shed 3 bases, and the junction held 11 bases outside the gene matches.

By sample fraction, this clonotype is large. This chain uses TRBV2 with TRBJ2-1; the match to TRBD1 covers 9 bases. This CDR3 region has 14 residues. V was clipped by 7 bases and J by 6 bases; unmatched bases: 7. CDR1 and CDR2 (germline): SNHLY, FYNNEI. The CDR3 loop is CASTPGQGLNEQFF. The CDR3 DNA reads TGTGCCAGCACCCCGGGACAGGGCCTCAATGAGCAGTTCTTC.

This clonotype was seen a few times. The genes are TRBV4-2 and TRBJ2-2; 10 bases are shared with TRBD2. The CDR3 loop spans 14 amino acids. Losses at the gene ends were 7 bases for V and 6 bases for J; bases not matched to a gene: 5. Germline values: CDR1 LGHNA, CDR2 YNFKEQ. Here the CDR3 reads CASIGTSAPGELFF. The CDR3 DNA is TGTGCCAGCATCGGGACTAGCGCTCCCGGGGAGCTGTTTTTT.

Many counts were recorded for this clonotype. The chain links TRBV11-3 to TRBJ2-2; D is ambiguous. The CDR3 is 14 residues long. Looked up from germline, CDR1 is SGHNT and CDR2 is YENEEA. V was cut by 5 bases and J by 3 bases, with 10 bases left in between. The CDR3 DNA is TGTGCCAGCAGCCCGCCGGAACACACCGGGGAGCTGTTTTTT. It yields the protein CASSPPEHTGELFF.